These 7 T cell receptor beta chains originate from one sample sequenced in a study of blood T cells in healthy people across ages (dated by TCRdb to the mid-2010s). Library preparation employed 5' RACE. These reads were obtained on an Illumina HiSeq 2500. A second PCR of about 6 to 11 cycles was performed with a sample-barcoded 5' primer and a J-beta primer mix. TCRdb reprocessed the public reads (quality trimming at Q25 with fastp, clone calling with MiXCR) and kept in-frame beta chains. Rows with one shared CDR3 protein collapse into an entry with the most common genes and DNA. Within this sample are over a million distinct CDR3 sequences, with less than 45% of them counted one time only. Approximately 4.1% of the sample comes from the top ten. The sequenced sample consisted of blood. These receptors were taken from a woman aged 18 to 35 in good health.

The chain is built from TRBV12-3 or TRBV12-4 and TRBJ2-1, with 12 nucleotides matching TRBD2. CDR3 length equals 15 residues. Unmatched junction bases numbered 3, after V lost 2 bases and J lost 7 bases. In nucleotides, the CDR3 is TGTGCCAGCAGTTTAACGACTAGCGGGAGTAATGAGCAGTTCTTC. Translation: CASSLTTSGSNEQFF.

The J gene is TRBJ1-2, the V gene TRBV6-5; D possibly corresponds to TRBD1 (5 bases). Germline CDR1 reads MNHEY; CDR2 reads SVGAGI. This CDR3 contains 15 residues. Trimming removed 6 bases at V and 4 bases at J, with 18 bases between. CDR3 in DNA: TGTGCCAGCAGACAACGAACGGGGCTGGTCTATGGCTACACCTTC. Amino acids: CASRQRTGLVYGYTF.

The chain links TRBV5-1 to TRBJ2-3; 10 bases agree with TRBD1. This CDR3 comprises 17 residues. CDR1 is SGHRS and CDR2 is YFSETQ in the germline V gene. J was trimmed by 6 bases and V by 4 bases; bases with no gene match: 14. The CDR3 loop reads CASSIGPPGQGTDTQYF. The DNA for the CDR3 is TGCGCCAGCAGCATAGGCCCACCGGGACAGGGGACGGATACGCAGTATTTT.

This sequence joins TRBV5-6 and TRBJ2-5; possible D gene TRBD1, 5 bases. V was pared by 0 bases and J by 1 base, with 13 bases between. The CDR3 loop spans 16 amino acids. Looked up from germline, CDR1 is SGHDT and CDR2 is YYEEEE. As DNA, the CDR3 is TGTGCCAGCAGCTTGGCTCTGACAGCGACCCAAGAGACCCAGTACTTC. Translating it yields CASSLALTATQETQYF.

V gene TRBV7-9 combines with J gene TRBJ1-6; D remains ambiguous. V was pared by 2 bases and J by 5 bases, with 10 bases between. The length of the CDR3 is 15 residues. Per germline, CDR1 SEHNR and CDR2 FQNEAQ (reference sequence). As DNA, the CDR3 is TGTGCCAGCAGCTTAACGGGCATCCATAATTCACCCCTCCACTTT. Protein: CASSLTGIHNSPLHF.

This chain joins TRBV20-1 and TRBJ1-2, with unresolved D. This CDR3 is 12 amino acids long. CDR1 is DFQATT, CDR2 SNEGSKA, per germline (reference sequence). Trimming took off 0 bases at V and 8 bases at J, with 10 bases between the two ends. The CDR3 spells CSARDRAPGYTF. The DNA for the CDR3 is TGCAGTGCTAGAGATCGGGCCCCAGGCTACACCTTC.

The sample holds a few counts of this clonotype. The chain couples TRBV27 to TRBJ2-7; 11 bases line up with TRBD1. V lost 4 bases and J lost 2; bases outside the gene matches: 4. The CDR3 sequence is 15 residues long. Germline V gene lookup returns CDR1 MNHEY and CDR2 SMNVEV (reference sequence). The CDR3 coding sequence is TGTGCCAGCAGTTGGGGACAGGGGGGTACCTACGAGCAGTACTTC. Translation: CASSWGQGGTYEQYF.